The 14 T cell receptor beta chains below were found in one sample sequenced in a study of identical twins. Each CDR3 protein is one row after TCRdb ran MiXCR on the 5' RACE reads. The table has 120,000 to 150,000 distinct CDR3 sequences, approximately 4% seen once. The source material was memory T cells sorted from blood. Every receptor here comes from a young man in good health.

This clonotype was picked up many times. The chain uses TRBV4-1 and TRBJ2-1; D gene uncertain. The CDR3 spans 14 residues. The ends were cut back, 1 base at V and 5 bases at J, with 9 bases in the middle. The germline V gene has CDR1 MGHRA and CDR2 YSYEKL. CDR3 in amino acids: CASSQGRGNNEQFF. In DNA form, the CDR3 reads TGCGCCAGCAGCCAAGGGCGAGGAAACAATGAGCAGTTCTTC.

The V and J genes are TRBV19 and TRBJ1-5, with D unclear. The CDR3 contains 17 residues. Germline values: CDR1 LNHDA, CDR2 SQIVND (reference sequence). Trimming shortened V by 5 bases and J by 3 bases, and 20 bases separated the two germline ends. CDR3 region: CASSPNLLGRNNQPQHF. As DNA, the CDR3 is TGTGCCAGTAGTCCGAACCTCTTAGGGAGGAACAATCAGCCCCAGCATTTT.

Ten or more counts support this clonotype. DNA for the CDR3: TGCAGTGCTAGCGGGTCCGGGACTAGCGGCTCTGTAGATGAGCAGTTCTTC. Amino acids: CSASGSGTSGSVDEQFF. The V call is TRBV20-1, the J call TRBJ2-1, with TRBD2 matching over 11 bases. The CDR3 extends over 17 amino acids. Unmatched junction bases numbered 15, after V lost 3 bases and J lost 8 bases. The V gene's germline CDR1 is DFQATT and CDR2 SNEGSKA (reference sequence).

This clonotype was recorded at least ten times. The chain has TRBV20-1 and TRBJ2-3, with TRBD1 identical over 9 bases. The V gene's germline CDR1 is DFQATT and CDR2 SNEGSKA (reference sequence). With V trimmed by 6 bases and J by 0 bases, 13 bases remained unmatched. The CDR3 spans 17 residues. The DNA for the CDR3 is TGCAGTGCCCTCAGCGTCACAGGGGGCGCTAGCACAGATACGCAGTATTTT. The encoded protein is CSALSVTGGASTDTQYF.

This clonotype was counted ten times or more. This chain joins TRBV7-9 and TRBJ2-2; possible D gene TRBD2, 5 bases. Trimming took 4 bases from V and 4 from J, leaving 13 bases between them. Germline-derived CDR1 and CDR2 are SEHNR and FQNEAQ (reference sequence). The CDR3 consists of 15 residues. The DNA of the CDR3 is TGTGCCAGCAGCTCAATCCGAGGGCCCACCGGGGAGCTGTTTTTT. It translates to CASSSIRGPTGELFF.

This clonotype has at least ten counts. The V call is TRBV5-6, the J call TRBJ2-7; D ambiguous. V lost 5 bases and J lost 2, with 11 bases in between. Per germline, CDR1 SGHDT and CDR2 YYEEEE. This CDR3 contains 13 residues. CDR3 DNA: TGTGCCAGCAGTTTCGGACGGACCTACGAGCAGTACTTC. Its protein product is CASSFGRTYEQYF. Combining the CDR3 with reference TRBV5-6 and TRBJ2-7 gives the whole variable domain DAGVTQSPTHLIKTRGQQVTLRCSPKSGHDTVSWYQQALGQGPQFIFQYYEEEERQRGNFPDRFSGHQFPNYSSELNVNALLLGDSALYLCASSFGRTYEQYFGPGTRLTVT.

This clonotype was recorded many times. This sequence joins TRBV24-1 and TRBJ2-2; possible D gene TRBD2, 5 bases. The length of the CDR3 is 15 residues. Per the germline V gene, CDR1 is KGHDR and CDR2 is SFDVKD. Trimming stripped 0 bases from V and 3 bases from J, with 7 bases between. For the CDR3, the DNA is TGTGCCACCAGTGATTTGGACTACCACACCGGGGAGCTGTTTTTT. It yields the protein CATSDLDYHTGELFF.

Ten or more counts support this clonotype. The chain combines TRBV7-2 with TRBJ1-2; D is perhaps TRBD1 (6 bases). V dropped 2 bases and J dropped 9 bases, with 10 bases sitting between them. The V gene's germline CDR1 is SGHTA and CDR2 FQGNSA. The CDR3 extends over 12 amino acids. CDR3 coding DNA: TGTGCCAGCAGCTTAAATGACAGGAGCTACACCTTC. Its translation is CASSLNDRSYTF.

The sample holds many counts of this clonotype. The chain employs TRBV2 and TRBJ2-7, with D unresolved. CDR3 size: 13 residues. The V gene's germline CDR1 is SNHLY and CDR2 FYNNEI. Deletions cut 6 bases from V and 3 bases from J, with 12 bases between. CDR3 sequence: CASSGDNHYEQYV. The CDR3, as DNA: TGTGCCAGCAGCGGTGACAACCACTACGAGCAGTACGTC.

This clonotype was recorded many times. V gene TRBV5-1 combines with J gene TRBJ2-1; 10 nucleotides agree with TRBD2. The junction had 2 bases not matched to a gene; V was cut back by 6 bases and J by 8 bases. Germline CDR1 is SGHRS and CDR2 is YFSETQ. The CDR3 runs 12 residues. The CDR3 reads CASTLAGHEQFF. In nucleotides, the CDR3 is TGCGCCAGCACACTAGCGGGACATGAGCAGTTCTTC.

This clonotype was observed many times. V usage is TRBV4-2 and J usage is TRBJ2-5; either TRBD1 or TRBD2 may fit D (5 bases each). The length of the CDR3 is 15 residues. Germline assignment: CDR1 LGHNA and CDR2 YNFKEQ. V was trimmed by 2 bases and J by 1 base, leaving 11 bases between them. The CDR3 sequence is CASSQFRGSQETQYF. CDR3 nucleotide sequence: TGTGCCAGCAGCCAATTTCGGGGCAGCCAAGAGACCCAGTACTTC.

This clonotype was counted a few times. V usage is TRBV7-2 and J usage is TRBJ1-2, with TRBD1 identical over 7 bases. The trim removed 7 bases at V and 4 bases at J, leaving 6 bases unmatched. The CDR3 is 13 residues long. Germline lookup yields CDR1 SGHTA and CDR2 FQGNSA. The CDR3 spells CASNRGITYGYTF. The CDR3 DNA is TGTGCCAGCAACAGGGGAATTACCTATGGCTACACCTTC. The full variable domain, completed using reference TRBV7-2 and TRBJ1-2, is GAGVSQSPSNKVTEKGKDVELRCDPISGHTALYWYRQSLGQGLEFLIYFQGNSAPDKSGLPSDRFSAERTGGSVSTLTIQRTQQEDSAVYLCASNRGITYGYTFGSGTRLTVV.

This clonotype was found many times. The rearrangement joins TRBV11-1 to TRBJ2-7, with D perhaps matching TRBD1 or TRBD2 (5 bases each). CDR1 SGHAT and CDR2 FQDESV come from the germline V gene (reference sequence). V lost 8 bases and J 4 bases, leaving 12 bases between the germline ends. The CDR3 contains 12 residues. The CDR3 coding sequence is TGTGCCAGCGGACGGGACCTTTACGAGCAGTACTTC. Protein: CASGRDLYEQYF. Using reference TRBV11-1 and TRBJ2-7 for the parts outside the CDR3, the full variable domain is EAEVAQSPRYKITEKSQAVAFWCDPISGHATLYWYRQILGQGPELLVQFQDESVVDDSQLPKDRFSAERLKGVDSTLKIQPAELGDSAMYLCASGRDLYEQYFGPGTRLTVT.

At least ten counts were recorded for this clonotype. The chain couples TRBV7-3 to TRBJ2-7; 10 nucleotides align to TRBD1. The CDR3 runs 15 residues. The germline gives CDR1 SGHTA, CDR2 FQGTGA. Trimming removed 4 bases from V and 2 bases from J; junction bases left unmatched: 5. Written as DNA, the CDR3 is TGTGCCAGCAGCTCAGGACAGGGGGGGACCTACGAGCAGTACTTC. The encoded protein is CASSSGQGGTYEQYF.